This T cell receptor beta chain was identified in a study of T cell responses to AZD1222 COVID-19 vaccine. Profiling relied on immunoSEQ multiplex PCR, and the TCRdb table lists in-frame clones only, not all of them. The sample lists tens of thousands of clones; over 85% were seen once. The CDR3 loop spans 17 amino acids. CDR1 and CDR2 from the germline V gene are MNHEY and SVGEGT. The V and J ends lost 4 bases and 2 bases respectively, with 20 bases between them. The starting material was peripheral blood, obtained on day 0 of AZD1222 vaccination. The TCR was taken from an adult in good health. The chain carries TRBV6-2 or TRBV6-3 and TRBJ2-5; D gene ambiguous. The CDR3 sequence: CASSSTTGPPAQETQYF. CDR3 DNA sequence: TGTGCCAGCAGTTCAACAACGGGCCCCCCGGCGCAAGAGACCCAGTACTTC.